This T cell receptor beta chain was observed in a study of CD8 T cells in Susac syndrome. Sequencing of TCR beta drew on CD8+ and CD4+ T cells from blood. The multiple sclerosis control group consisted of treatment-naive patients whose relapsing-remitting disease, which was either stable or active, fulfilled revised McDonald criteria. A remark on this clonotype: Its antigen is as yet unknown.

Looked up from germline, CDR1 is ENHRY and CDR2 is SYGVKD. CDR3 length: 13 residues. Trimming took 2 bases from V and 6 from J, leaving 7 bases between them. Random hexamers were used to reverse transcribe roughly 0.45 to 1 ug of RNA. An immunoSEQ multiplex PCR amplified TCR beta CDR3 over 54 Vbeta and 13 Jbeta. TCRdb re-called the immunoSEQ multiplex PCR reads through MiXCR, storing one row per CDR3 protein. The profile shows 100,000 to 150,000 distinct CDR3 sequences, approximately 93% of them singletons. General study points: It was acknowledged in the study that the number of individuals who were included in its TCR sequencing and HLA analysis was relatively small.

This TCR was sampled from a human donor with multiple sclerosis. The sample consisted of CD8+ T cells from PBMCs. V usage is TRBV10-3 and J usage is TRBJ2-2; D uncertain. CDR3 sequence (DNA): TGTGCCATCAGTGAGCCCCCCCCCGGGGAGCTGTTTTTT. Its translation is CAISEPPPGELFF.